Listed here are 20 T cell receptor beta chains from one sample, sequenced in a study of CD8 T cells in Susac syndrome. The RNA, about 0.5 to 1 ug, was put through reverse transcription using random hexamers. A single record per CDR3 protein comes from TCRdb applying MiXCR to the immunoSEQ multiplex PCR reads. There are approximately 150,000 distinct CDR3 sequences in the sample; around 94% occur only once, and about 0.089% lies in the top ten. The source material was CD4+ T cells from PBMCs. Receptors were obtained from a human donor with multiple sclerosis.

This chain uses TRBV10-3 with TRBJ2-5, with 9 positions matching TRBD1. The CDR3 is 13 residues long. CDR1 and CDR2 from the germline V gene are ENHRY and SYGVKD. V shed 7 bases and J 5 bases; nucleotides not matched to a gene: 5. The CDR3 DNA sequence: TGTGCCATCATGAGGGACAGGGCGGAGACCCAGTACTTC. Protein product: CAIMRDRAETQYF.

This clonotype has only one observation. V usage is TRBV19 and J usage is TRBJ2-5; D unclear. The germline V gene has CDR1 LNHDA and CDR2 SQIVND (reference sequence). The V and J ends lost 8 bases and 7 bases respectively, with 20 bases between them. The CDR3 runs to 14 residues. The DNA of the CDR3 is TGTGCCAGTCGGAGAGGCCAGGATTCGTGGACCCAGTACTTC. It codes for CASRRGQDSWTQYF.

The V and J genes are TRBV5-1 and TRBJ2-6, with a weak D call TRBD1 (6 bases). The ends were cut back, 4 bases at V and 0 bases at J, with 14 bases in the middle. The V gene's germline CDR1 is SGHRS and CDR2 YFSETQ. The CDR3 extends over 17 amino acids. The CDR3 sequence is CASSLRVQGSGANVLTF. DNA for the CDR3: TGCGCCAGCAGCCTTCGAGTACAGGGCTCTGGGGCCAACGTCCTGACTTTC.

This clonotype was counted a few times. Written as DNA, the CDR3 is TGCAGCGTCTCCGACAGGGGGGCCTCCTACGAGCAGTACTTC. Protein: CSVSDRGASYEQYF. The chain is built from TRBV29-1 and TRBJ2-7; 9 bases fit TRBD1. Trimming took 6 bases from V and 0 from J; bases not matched to a gene: 6. Germline CDR1 SQVTM, CDR2 ANQGSEA. CDR3 length equals 14 residues.

This chain uses TRBV24-1 with TRBJ2-1; a possible D gene is TRBD2 (6 bases). The CDR3 contains 16 residues. In germline, CDR1 is KGHDR, CDR2 SFDVKD. V lost 2 bases and J 3 bases, leaving 13 bases between the germline ends. CDR3 nucleotides: TGTGCCACCAGTGATTCCGGACGGGGAGGCTACAATGAGCAGTTCTTC. This gives the protein CATSDSGRGGYNEQFF.

The chain combines TRBV20-1 with TRBJ2-4; D is possibly TRBD1 or TRBD2 (5 bases each). Trimming pared 6 bases from V and 7 bases from J, leaving 19 bases between. Germline V gene sequence: CDR1 DFQATT, CDR2 SNEGSKA (reference sequence). The CDR3 runs 14 residues. DNA for the CDR3: TGCAGTGCCGAAGGGCCTAGCAGGGATAACATTCAGTACTTC. Its protein is CSAEGPSRDNIQYF.

This chain connects TRBV5-1 to TRBJ2-6; TRBD1 might be the D (5 bases). CDR1 is SGHRS and CDR2 is YFSETQ in the germline V gene. This CDR3 has 16 residues. The ends were cut back, 3 bases at V and 1 base at J, with 11 bases in the middle. The CDR3 spells CASSSPKGSGANVLTF. As DNA, the CDR3 is TGCGCCAGCAGCTCTCCCAAGGGGTCTGGGGCCAACGTCCTGACTTTC.

The chain joins TRBV6-5 to TRBJ1-2; 12 bases map to TRBD1. Germline V gives CDR1 MNHEY, CDR2 SVGAGI. The CDR3 consists of 14 residues. The ends lost 6 bases at V and 7 bases at J; junction bases unmatched: 6. CDR3 in DNA: TGTGCCAGCAGGTCGGGACAGGGGGCCGGTGGCTACACCTTC. Protein product: CASRSGQGAGGYTF.

The chain combines TRBV4-3 with TRBJ2-1, with D possibly being TRBD1 or TRBD2 (5 bases each). CDR1 is LGHNA and CDR2 is YSLEER in the germline V gene. The CDR3 extends over 13 amino acids. The V gene lost 0 bases and the J gene lost 12 bases, with 12 bases spanning the gap. CDR3 region: CASSQDHGAGQFF. DNA for the CDR3: TGCGCCAGCAGCCAAGATCACGGGGCGGGGCAGTTCTTC.

CDR3 loop: CASSLGGPANYGYTF. As DNA, the CDR3 is TGTGCCAGCAGTTTAGGGGGGCCAGCTAACTATGGCTACACCTTC. The chain is built from TRBV27 and TRBJ1-2; tentatively, D is TRBD1 (6 bases). Trimming stripped 2 bases from V and 0 bases from J, with 10 bases between. Per the germline V gene, CDR1 is MNHEY and CDR2 is SMNVEV (reference sequence). There are 15 residues in the CDR3.

In DNA form, the CDR3 reads TGTGCCAGCAGCCAAGATTTAGGGGGACTCCAAGAGACCCAGTACTTC. Its translation: CASSQDLGGLQETQYF. V gene TRBV3-1 combines with J gene TRBJ2-5; D is possibly TRBD1 or TRBD2 (6 bases each). Trimming took off 0 bases at V and 1 base at J, with 12 bases between the two ends. CDR1 is LGHDT and CDR2 is YNNKEL in the germline V gene (reference sequence). CDR3 length: 16 amino acids.

This rearrangement joins TRBV7-9 to TRBJ2-7; 7 bases agree with TRBD2. There are 15 residues in the CDR3. Germline CDR1 reads SEHNR; CDR2 reads FQNEAQ (reference sequence). V lost 7 bases and J lost 2; bases outside the gene matches: 11. As DNA, the CDR3 is TGTGCCAGCACCCCTGGCGGGGGAACCCCCTACGAGCAGTACTTC. Its translation is CASTPGGGTPYEQYF. The entire variable domain, with the rest obtained from reference TRBV7-9 and TRBJ2-7, is as follows: DTGVSQNPRHKITKRGQNVTFRCDPISEHNRLYWYRQTLGQGPEFLTYFQNEAQLEKSRLLSDRFSAERPKGSFSTLEIQRTEQGDSAMYLCASTPGGGTPYEQYFGPGTRLTVT.

The chain recombines TRBV19 with TRBJ1-3; 7 nucleotides align to TRBD1. The CDR3 loop spans 14 amino acids. The ends lost 7 bases at V and 2 bases at J; junction bases unmatched: 5. Per germline, CDR1 LNHDA and CDR2 SQIVND (reference sequence). The CDR3 protein is CASTKRGPGNTIYF. CDR3 coding DNA: TGTGCCAGTACAAAAAGGGGGCCTGGAAACACCATATATTTT.

The rearrangement uses TRBV29-1 and TRBJ2-3; 8 nucleotides agree with TRBD2. Trimming cost V 2 bases and J 6 bases; bases outside gene matches: 7. The CDR3 length is 14 residues. Germline-derived CDR1 and CDR2 are SQVTM and ANQGSEA. CDR3 residues: CSVEKAGGYDTQYF. CDR3 sequence (DNA): TGCAGCGTTGAAAAGGCGGGAGGATACGATACGCAGTATTTT.

The chain carries TRBV4-2 and TRBJ2-1; tentative D call: TRBD2 (6 bases). The CDR3 consists of 15 residues. The V gene's germline CDR1 is LGHNA and CDR2 YNFKEQ. With 5 bases removed from V and 5 bases from J, the gap between germline ends came to 16 bases. Written as DNA, the CDR3 is TGTGCCAGCAGCGCAACTAGCCAAAACCACAATGAGCAGTTCTTC. This encodes CASSATSQNHNEQFF.

The V call is TRBV29-1, the J call TRBJ1-1, with a tentative D call TRBD1 (6 bases). Trimming shortened V by 6 bases and J by 1 base, and 12 bases separated the two germline ends. This CDR3 has 13 amino acids. The V gene's germline CDR1 is SQVTM and CDR2 ANQGSEA. The CDR3 bases are TGCAGCGTGGACCCGGACAGGAACACTGAAGCTTTCTTT. Translating it yields CSVDPDRNTEAFF.

This chain uses TRBV29-1 with TRBJ1-5; 8 nucleotides match TRBD1. CDR1 and CDR2 from the germline V gene are SQVTM and ANQGSEA. The CDR3 consists of 14 residues. Trimming at V came to 7 bases and at J to 0 bases, leaving 5 bases not matched to a gene. CDR3 nucleotides: TGCAGCGCCGAGGGACAGGATAGCAATCAGCCCCAGCATTTT. This encodes CSAEGQDSNQPQHF.

J is TRBJ2-7 and V is TRBV30; TRBD2 agrees at 16 bases. Unmatched junction bases numbered 2, after V lost 0 bases and J lost 6 bases. CDR3 length equals 15 residues. The germline CDR1 and CDR2 sequences are GTSNPN and SVGIG (reference sequence). The CDR3 spells CAWSVGTSGRGEQYF. CDR3 nucleotides: TGTGCCTGGAGTGTAGGGACTAGCGGGAGGGGCGAGCAGTACTTC. The whole variable domain, filled in from reference TRBV30 and TRBJ2-7, reads SQTIHQWPATLVQPVGSPLSLECTVEGTSNPNLYWYRQAAGRGLQLLFYSVGIGQISSEVPQNLSASRPQDRQFILSSKKLLLSDSGFYLCAWSVGTSGRGEQYFGPGTRLTVT.

This clonotype occurred a few times. V usage is TRBV20-1 and J usage is TRBJ1-5; D ambiguous. The CDR3 spans 13 residues. V lost 0 bases and J lost 2, with 5 bases in between. Germline V gene data show CDR1 as DFQATT and CDR2 as SNEGSKA (reference sequence). CDR3 nucleotide sequence: TGCAGTGCTAGAGATCGGGGCAATCAGCCCCAGCATTTT. Its translation is CSARDRGNQPQHF.

This rearrangement joins TRBV10-3 to TRBJ2-4; no definite D call. Trimming cost V 8 bases and J 1 base, with 12 bases left between them. This CDR3 has 14 amino acids. CDR1 ENHRY and CDR2 SYGVKD come from the germline V gene. Here the CDR3 reads CAIGQAGAKNIQYF. CDR3 DNA sequence: TGTGCCATCGGGCAGGCTGGGGCCAAAAACATTCAGTACTTC.